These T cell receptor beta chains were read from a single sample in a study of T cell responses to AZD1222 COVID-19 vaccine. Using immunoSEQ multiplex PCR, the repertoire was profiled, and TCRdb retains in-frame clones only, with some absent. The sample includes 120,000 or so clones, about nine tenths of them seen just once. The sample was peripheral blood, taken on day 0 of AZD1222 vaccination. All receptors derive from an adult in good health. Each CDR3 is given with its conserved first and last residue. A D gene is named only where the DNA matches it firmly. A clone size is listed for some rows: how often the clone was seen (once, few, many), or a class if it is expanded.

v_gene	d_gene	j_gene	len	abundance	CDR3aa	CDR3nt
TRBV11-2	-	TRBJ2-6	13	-	CASRPPLANVLTF	TGTGCCAGCAGACCCCCCTTAGCCAACGTCCTGACTTTC
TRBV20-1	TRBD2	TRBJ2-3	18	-	CSASGPGTSGGLRDTQYF	TGCAGTGCTAGTGGTCCCGGGACTAGCGGGGGGCTCCGGGATACGCAGTATTTT
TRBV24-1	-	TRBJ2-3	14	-	CATSDRTWPSAQYF	TGTGCCACCAGTGACCGTACGTGGCCTTCGGCGCAGTATTTT
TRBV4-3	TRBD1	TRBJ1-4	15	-	CASSPAGQGDEKLFF	TGCGCCAGCAGCCCCGCCGGACAGGGGGATGAAAAACTGTTTTTT
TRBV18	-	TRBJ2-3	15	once	CASSDAGTTTDTQYF	TGTGCCAGCTCGGATGCCGGGACAACCACAGATACGCAGTATTTT
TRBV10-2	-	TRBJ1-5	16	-	CASSFGGRGRLQPQHF	TGCGCCAGCAGCTTCGGGGGAAGAGGTAGGCTTCAGCCCCAGCATTTT
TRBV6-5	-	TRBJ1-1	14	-	CASSFGGFNTEAFF	TGTGCCAGCAGTTTTGGGGGATTTAACACTGAAGCTTTCTTT
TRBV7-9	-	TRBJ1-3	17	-	CASSLGTGRSSGNTIYF	TGTGCCAGCAGCTTGGGCACAGGCCGGAGCTCTGGAAACACCATATATTTT
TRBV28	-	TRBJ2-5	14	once	CASSLSPSRETQYF	TGTGCCAGCAGTTTATCCCCCAGTAGAGAGACCCAGTACTTC
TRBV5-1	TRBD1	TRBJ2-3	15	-	CASSIGQGITDTQYF	TGCGCCAGCAGCATTGGACAGGGTATTACAGATACGCAGTATTTT
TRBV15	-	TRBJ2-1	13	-	CATSRVADNEQFF	TGTGCCACCAGCAGGGTAGCAGACAATGAGCAGTTCTTC
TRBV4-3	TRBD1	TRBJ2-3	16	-	CASSPDRDRATDTQYF	TGCGCCAGCAGCCCCGACCGGGACAGGGCCACAGATACGCAGTATTTT
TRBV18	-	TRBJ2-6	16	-	CASSPLLSVGANVLTF	TGTGCCAGCTCACCTCTTCTGAGTGTGGGGGCCAACGTCCTGACTTTC
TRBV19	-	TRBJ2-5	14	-	CASSIRSGQETQYF	TGTGCCAGTAGTATAAGATCAGGCCAAGAGACCCAGTACTTC
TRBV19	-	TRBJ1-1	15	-	CASSLPGLWNTEAFF	TGTGCCAGTAGTTTACCGGGACTTTGGAACACTGAAGCTTTCTTT
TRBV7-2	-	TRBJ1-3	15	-	CASSLGPFSGNTIYF	TGTGCCAGCAGCTTAGGGCCCTTCTCTGGAAACACCATATATTTT
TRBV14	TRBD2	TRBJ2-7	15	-	CASSQAGGWTYEQYF	TGTGCCAGCAGCCAAGCCGGGGGGTGGACGTACGAGCAGTACTTC
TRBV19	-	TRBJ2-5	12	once	CASSMGRETQYF	TGTGCCAGTAGTATGGGTCGAGAGACCCAGTACTTC
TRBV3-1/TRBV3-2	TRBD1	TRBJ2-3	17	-	CASSLLRDRGLRDTQYF	TGTGCCAGCAGCCTTCTGCGGGACAGGGGGCTTCGGGATACGCAGTATTTT
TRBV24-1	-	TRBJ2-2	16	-	CATSDLHMGNTGELFF	TGTGCCACCAGTGATTTGCACATGGGGAACACCGGGGAGCTGTTTTTT
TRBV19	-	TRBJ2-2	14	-	CASRGSGTTGELFF	TGTGCCAGTAGGGGGTCCGGAACGACCGGGGAGCTGTTTTTT
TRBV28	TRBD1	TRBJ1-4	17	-	CASSAIQGLGTNEKLFF	TGTGCCAGCAGTGCGATACAGGGGTTAGGAACTAATGAAAAACTGTTTTTT
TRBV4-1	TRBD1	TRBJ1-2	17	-	CASSQGAGQGPHYGYTF	TGCGCCAGCAGCCAAGGGGCGGGACAGGGGCCGCACTATGGCTACACCTTC
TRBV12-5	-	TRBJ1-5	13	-	CASHMGENQPQHF	TGTGCTAGTCATATGGGGGAGAATCAGCCCCAGCATTTT
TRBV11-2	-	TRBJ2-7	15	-	CASSFGRELSYEQYF	TGTGCCAGCAGCTTCGGTAGGGAGCTCTCCTACGAGCAGTACTTC
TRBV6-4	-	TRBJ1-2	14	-	CASSDAGSGYGYTF	TGTGCCAGCAGTGATGCCGGGTCTGGCTATGGCTACACCTTC
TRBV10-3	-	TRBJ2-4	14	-	CAIAPGLEGYIQYF	TGTGCCATAGCGCCGGGGCTAGAAGGTTACATTCAGTACTTC
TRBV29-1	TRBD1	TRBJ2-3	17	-	CSVVGQGAFRSTDTQYF	TGCAGCGTTGTTGGACAGGGGGCGTTTAGAAGCACAGATACGCAGTATTTT
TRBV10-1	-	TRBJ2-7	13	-	CASSESSGNEQYF	TGCGCCAGCAGTGAGTCATCGGGGAACGAGCAGTACTTC
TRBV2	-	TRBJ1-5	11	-	CASSGNQPQHF	TGTGCCAGCAGCGGGAATCAGCCCCAGCATTTT
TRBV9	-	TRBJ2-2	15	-	CASSVGSFATGELFF	TGTGCCAGCAGCGTAGGTTCTTTCGCTACCGGGGAGCTGTTTTTT
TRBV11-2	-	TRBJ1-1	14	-	CASSLSRVVTEAFF	TGTGCCAGCAGCTTGAGTAGGGTGGTGACTGAAGCTTTCTTT
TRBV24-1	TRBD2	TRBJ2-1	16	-	CATSDSLAVNNNEQFF	TGTGCCACCAGTGACAGCCTAGCGGTAAACAACAATGAGCAGTTCTTC
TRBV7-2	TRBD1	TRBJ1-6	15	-	CASSPRDSVNSPLHF	TGTGCCAGCAGCCCCCGGGACAGCGTTAATTCACCCCTCCACTTT
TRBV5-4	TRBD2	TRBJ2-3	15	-	CASSFSGGRTDTQYF	TGTGCCAGCAGCTTCAGCGGGGGGAGGACAGATACGCAGTATTTT
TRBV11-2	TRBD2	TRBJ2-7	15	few	CASSLGTSGPYEQYF	TGTGCCAGCAGCCTCGGGACTAGCGGGCCCTACGAGCAGTACTTC
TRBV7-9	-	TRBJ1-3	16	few	CASSFFGQNSGNTIYF	TGTGCCAGCAGCTTCTTCGGACAGAACTCTGGAAACACCATATATTTT
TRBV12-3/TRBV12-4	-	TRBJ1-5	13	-	CASRPGNNQPQHF	TGTGCCAGCAGACCAGGGAACAATCAGCCCCAGCATTTT
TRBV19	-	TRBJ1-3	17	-	CASSIHMDAGSGNTIYF	TGTGCCAGTAGTATACACATGGACGCGGGCTCTGGAAACACCATATATTTT
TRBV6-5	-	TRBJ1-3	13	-	CASPGVPGNTIYF	TGTGCCAGCCCCGGGGTCCCTGGAAACACCATATATTTT
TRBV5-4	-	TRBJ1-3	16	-	CASSRPDRTSGNTIYF	TGTGCCAGCAGCCGACCCGACAGAACCTCTGGAAACACCATATATTTT
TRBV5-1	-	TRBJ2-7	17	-	CASSLAEGSGSSYEQYF	TGCGCCAGCAGCTTGGCCGAGGGGTCCGGGAGCTCCTACGAGCAGTACTTC